This T cell receptor beta chain is drawn from a study of beta chain features in type 1 diabetes (dated 2018 in TCRdb). Context from the whole study: Mean age, gender distribution, total cell number and subset yield were not different between patients and healthy donors. The study compared TCRB repertoires of sorted circulating CD4+ T cell subsets between recently diagnosed type 1 diabetes patients and matched healthy donors. Regulatory and stem cell-like memory subsets were isolated from only 8 patients and about eight healthy donors, whereas naive and central memory subsets came from all 30 or so donors. A total of 107,917,701 sorted cells were examined across all samples, and a strong correlation was observed between cell number per subset and RNA yield.

Beyond this particular receptor, the publication reports: HLA sub-analyses involved small numbers of individuals, so any influence of HLA type on TCRB rearrangement remained unresolved. Shorter templates might be favored by PCR, yet because patient and control samples were amplified and corrected together, any such skew would affect both groups equally. A moderate but significant shortening of TCRB CDR3 length was observed in type 1 diabetes patients in all four CD4+ subsets. Because cDNA was sequenced instead of genomic DNA, activated cells with high expression could be over-represented, although the groups did not differ in activation or CD3 levels. Patients with type 1 diabetes made fewer insertions and deleted more nucleotides at VDJ recombination sites, implying thymic rearrangement abnormalities. Naive, central memory and regulatory TCRB repertoires appeared to be more similar among patients than among healthy donors.

This clone turned up a few times. Its recognized antigen is unknown. Base qualities are missing; no much larger clone stands one base away. The High Capacity cDNA Reverse Transcription Kit was used to reverse transcribe all of the isolated RNA, meaning that expressed TCRB transcripts were what got sequenced. Deep immunoSEQ sequencing was performed on naive, central memory and regulatory T cell samples, with an average of around 3.5 million total reads per sample. After sorted cells were lysed in RLT buffer, RNA was extracted with DNase-treated RNeasy Micro or Mini kits, with the choice depending on cell number. Each cell subset was processed separately to prevent cross-contamination, with patient and healthy donor samples processed together. The immunoSEQ multiplex PCR was used to amplify TCRB sequences from cDNA, generating 87-bp fragments that spanned the CDR3 region. Sequencing of the amplicons was performed on the Illumina HiSeq platform. As for how the authors treated the data: PCR bias was corrected computationally using synthetic template baselines, and reads within Hamming distance 2 were collapsed, with unmergeable singletons discarded. By aligning reads against IMGT, V, D and J genes, CDR3 length, and insertions or deletions at six rearrangement sites were assigned. Within each subset, clonotype counts were normalized to sorted cell number, and only after that were true diversity and Gini coefficients computed with the tcR R package. The overlap coefficient, calculated on TCRB nucleotide sequences, was used to quantify repertoire sharing. As a proxy for the pre-selection repertoire, out-of-frame TCRB sequences from naive cells were analyzed. The table was pulled from immuneACCESS by TCRdb, which kept in-frame rearrangements only. Such tables lose some clones; where checked, under half of the loss comes from unresolved V genes, and the rest has no known cause. The V and J calls and clone size are taken from that table; D and trimming were inferred from the DNA. This sample lists 860,000 or so clones; 15% to 20% were detected once. Together, the top ten hold roughly 0.025% of the sample.

A single peripheral blood draw of approximately 0.11 L on average was collected from each donor into heparinised tubes. Naive, central memory, regulatory and stem cell-like memory CD4+ T cells were sorted on a BD FACSAria II using a panel including CD45RO, CCR7, CD25, CD127, CD95 and CD27. Purity was above 95% for every sorted population. Right away, PBMCs were isolated by Lymphoprep density gradient centrifugation and were stained directly, with no culture step. Samples were stained and sorted in pairs, with one healthy donor and one patient per experiment, so that batch effects were minimized. Looking up the germline V gene yields CDR1 MDHEN and CDR2 SYDVKM. The CDR3 holds 15 amino acids from the cysteine to the phenylalanine. Only CDR3 DNA is held: 45 bases, read in frame from base 1. Here V drops 6 bases and J drops 5 bases, and the junction holds 12 bases not matched to any gene.

The chain couples TRBV28 to TRBJ2-7; 8 central bases correspond to TRBD1. The sequenced material came from naive CD4+ T cells from blood. Explained via the paper, the cell subset or site label denotes: true naive CD4+ T cells. The clonotype comes from a woman in her late teens or twenties in good health. The DNA sequence is as follows: TGTGCCAGCAGACTGGACAGGGCATACTACAACGAGCAGTACTTC. Its protein reads: CASRLDRAYYNEQYF. The reference TRBV28 and TRBJ2-7 proteins fill in what lies around the CDR3, so the full variable domain reads DVKVTQSSRYLVKRTGEKVFLECVQDMDHENMFWYRQDPGLGLRLIYFSYDVKMKEKGDIPEGYSVSREKKERFSLILESASTNQTSMYLCASRLDRAYYNEQYFGPGTRLTVT.